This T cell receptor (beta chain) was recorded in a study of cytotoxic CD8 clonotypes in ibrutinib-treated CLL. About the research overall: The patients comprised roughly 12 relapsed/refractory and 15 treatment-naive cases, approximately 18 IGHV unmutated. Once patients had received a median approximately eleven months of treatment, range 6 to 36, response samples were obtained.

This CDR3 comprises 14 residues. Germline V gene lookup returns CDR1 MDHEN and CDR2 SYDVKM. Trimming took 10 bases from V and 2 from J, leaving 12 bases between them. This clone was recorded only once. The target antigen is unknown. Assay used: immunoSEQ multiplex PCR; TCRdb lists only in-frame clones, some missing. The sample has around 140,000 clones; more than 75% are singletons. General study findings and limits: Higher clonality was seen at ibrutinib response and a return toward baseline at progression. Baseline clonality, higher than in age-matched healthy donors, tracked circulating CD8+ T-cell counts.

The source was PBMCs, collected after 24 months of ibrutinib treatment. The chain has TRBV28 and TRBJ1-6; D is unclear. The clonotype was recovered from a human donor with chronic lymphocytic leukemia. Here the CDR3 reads CAIATATYNSPLHF. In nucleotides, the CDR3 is TGTGCCATCGCCACTGCCACCTATAATTCACCCCTCCACTTT.